This is a list of T cell receptor beta chains from one sample in a study of T cells in Graves' hyperthyroidism and ophthalmopathy. MiXCR, run by TCRdb on the multiplex PCR reads, gives a single entry per CDR3 protein. The sample includes nearly 600,000 distinct CDR3 sequences, roughly 14% of them seen just once. Sequenced material: blood. The receptors originated from a woman in her 30s with Graves' hyperthyroidism that later progressed to Graves' ophthalmopathy. Each CDR3 is given with its conserved first and last residue. A D gene is named only where the DNA matches it firmly. Clone size is shown for a subset of rows, as once, few, many or a class of expanded clone.

J gene: TRBJ2-7; D gene: -; clone size: -; V gene: TRBV3-1; CDR3 DNA: TGTGCCAGCAGCCTAGGTTCGAGCTACGGGCAGTACTTC; CDR3 protein: CASSLGSSYGQYF
J gene: TRBJ2-3; D gene: -; clone size: many; V gene: TRBV3-1; CDR3 DNA: TGTGCCAGCAGCCAAGGGGTGGACACGCAGTATTTT; CDR3 protein: CASSQGVDTQYF
J gene: TRBJ2-5; D gene: -; clone size: many; V gene: TRBV20-1; CDR3 DNA: TGCAGTGCTAGGGCCCTCCAAGGGGGGACCCAGTACTTC; CDR3 protein: CSARALQGGTQYF
J gene: TRBJ1-6; D gene: -; clone size: many; V gene: TRBV18; CDR3 DNA: TGTGCCAGCTCAGCCGGGACACCTTCACCCCTCCACTTT; CDR3 protein: CASSAGTPSPLHF
J gene: TRBJ2-1; D gene: -; clone size: few; V gene: TRBV14; CDR3 DNA: TGTGCCAGCAGCCAAGATCCCAGGGAAAAGCAGTTCTTC; CDR3 protein: CASSQDPREKQFF
J gene: TRBJ2-7; D gene: -; clone size: many; V gene: TRBV7-9; CDR3 DNA: TGTGCCAGCAGCTCAAGGACCCCAGACGAGCAGTACTTC; CDR3 protein: CASSSRTPDEQYF
J gene: TRBJ1-2; D gene: TRBD1; clone size: many; V gene: TRBV6-1; CDR3 DNA: TGTGCCAGCAGTGAAGTCAGGGGGCGTTATGGCTACACCTTC; CDR3 protein: CASSEVRGRYGYTF
J gene: TRBJ1-5; D gene: -; clone size: -; V gene: TRBV7-9; CDR3 DNA: TGTGCCAGCAGCTCCACATTAGAGCCCCAGCATTTT; CDR3 protein: CASSSTLEPQHF
J gene: TRBJ2-1; D gene: -; clone size: many; V gene: TRBV20-1; CDR3 DNA: TGCAGTGCTAGAGAACAGGAATGGTCCTACAATGAGCAGTTCTTC; CDR3 protein: CSAREQEWSYNEQFF
J gene: TRBJ2-7; D gene: -; clone size: few; V gene: TRBV20-1; CDR3 DNA: TGCAGTGCTAGAGAAGATGCGAGGGCGAGCGAAGGGGAGCAGTACTTC; CDR3 protein: CSAREDARASEGEQYF
J gene: TRBJ1-2; D gene: -; clone size: many; V gene: TRBV6-1; CDR3 DNA: TGTGCCAGCAGTGATTCTGGACGGACCTATGGCTACACCTTC; CDR3 protein: CASSDSGRTYGYTF
J gene: TRBJ2-5; D gene: -; clone size: few; V gene: TRBV29-1; CDR3 DNA: TGCAGCGTGACAGACAACCAAGAGACCCAGTACTTC; CDR3 protein: CSVTDNQETQYF
J gene: TRBJ1-1; D gene: -; clone size: many; V gene: TRBV10-3; CDR3 DNA: TGTGCCACTACAGAACGGCCGGGGGGACGGGCTTTCTTT; CDR3 protein: CATTERPGGRAFF
J gene: TRBJ2-1; D gene: TRBD1; clone size: few; V gene: TRBV19; CDR3 DNA: TGTGCCAGTAGTCACCAGACAGGGGGGAATGAGCAGTTCTTC; CDR3 protein: CASSHQTGGNEQFF
J gene: TRBJ2-7; D gene: TRBD1; clone size: many; V gene: TRBV5-1; CDR3 DNA: TGCGCCAGCAGCAGCCAGGGACAGGGTGGCGAGCAGTACTTC; CDR3 protein: CASSSQGQGGEQYF
J gene: TRBJ2-2; D gene: -; clone size: many; V gene: TRBV11-3; CDR3 DNA: TGTGCCAGCACCCGCGGGACTTCGAACACCGGGGAGCTGTTTTTT; CDR3 protein: CASTRGTSNTGELFF
J gene: TRBJ2-7; D gene: -; clone size: -; V gene: TRBV7-2; CDR3 DNA: TGTGCCAGCAGCCTAGGGGCCACCCCCGCCTACGAGCAGTACTTC; CDR3 protein: CASSLGATPAYEQYF
J gene: TRBJ1-6; D gene: TRBD1; clone size: many; V gene: TRBV28; CDR3 DNA: TGTGCCAGCAGTTCAGGGGGGTCCTATAATTCACCCCTCCACTTT; CDR3 protein: CASSSGGSYNSPLHF
J gene: TRBJ2-5; D gene: -; clone size: -; V gene: TRBV6-2/TRBV6-3; CDR3 DNA: TGTGCCAGCAGTTACGTCCAGGGGCACAGCCAAGAGACCCAGTACTTC; CDR3 protein: CASSYVQGHSQETQYF
J gene: TRBJ1-5; D gene: TRBD1; clone size: many; V gene: TRBV10-3; CDR3 DNA: TGTGCCATCAGGGACACAGGGGGCCCGAATCAGCCCCAGCATTTT; CDR3 protein: CAIRDTGGPNQPQHF
J gene: TRBJ2-1; D gene: -; clone size: many; V gene: TRBV5-5; CDR3 DNA: TGTGCCACCCGGTTGGAGGGGGTCGATGAGCAGTTCTTC; CDR3 protein: CATRLEGVDEQFF
J gene: TRBJ2-5; D gene: -; clone size: -; V gene: TRBV7-6; CDR3 DNA: TGTGCCAGCAGCTCCATCGGGACTTCACCAGTAGACTTC; CDR3 protein: CASSSIGTSPVDF
J gene: TRBJ2-3; D gene: TRBD2; clone size: -; V gene: TRBV7-3; CDR3 DNA: TGTGCTAGCTCCGGGGGGGCGGCAGATACGCAGTATTTT; CDR3 protein: CASSGGAADTQYF
J gene: TRBJ2-7; D gene: -; clone size: many; V gene: TRBV27; CDR3 DNA: TGTGCCAGCAATGAGGGATTAGACGAGCAGTACTTC; CDR3 protein: CASNEGLDEQYF
J gene: TRBJ1-2; D gene: -; clone size: few; V gene: TRBV7-2; CDR3 DNA: TGTGCCAGCAGCTTAGCTTCTGGCGGGAACTATGGCTACACCTTC; CDR3 protein: CASSLASGGNYGYTF
J gene: TRBJ2-4; D gene: -; clone size: many; V gene: TRBV10-2; CDR3 DNA: TGCGCCAGCACCCGGACAGACAAAAACATTCAGTACTTC; CDR3 protein: CASTRTDKNIQYF
J gene: TRBJ1-1; D gene: TRBD1; clone size: -; V gene: TRBV20-1; CDR3 DNA: TGCAGTGCTAGCACCTGGGACAGGGTGAACACTGAAGCTTTCTTT; CDR3 protein: CSASTWDRVNTEAFF
J gene: TRBJ1-1; D gene: -; clone size: many; V gene: TRBV19; CDR3 DNA: TGTGCCAGTAAAACGTCCGGGGAAACTGAAGCTTTCTTT; CDR3 protein: CASKTSGETEAFF
J gene: TRBJ2-1; D gene: -; clone size: many; V gene: TRBV6-2/TRBV6-3; CDR3 DNA: TGTGCCAGCAGTTTCCCCGGACAACACAATGAGCAGTTCTTC; CDR3 protein: CASSFPGQHNEQFF
J gene: TRBJ2-7; D gene: -; clone size: -; V gene: TRBV29-1; CDR3 DNA: TGCAGCGTCCTTCGACAGGAAAGCTCCTACGAGCAGTACTTC; CDR3 protein: CSVLRQESSYEQYF
J gene: TRBJ2-1; D gene: TRBD2; clone size: -; V gene: TRBV4-3; CDR3 DNA: TGCGCCAGCAGCCAAAATCTAGCGGGAGGCTACAATGAGCAGTTCTTC; CDR3 protein: CASSQNLAGGYNEQFF
J gene: TRBJ2-7; D gene: TRBD2; clone size: -; V gene: TRBV28; CDR3 DNA: TGTGCCAGCGGGAAGGCGGGAGGGCCTTACTACGAGCAGTACTTC; CDR3 protein: CASGKAGGPYYEQYF
J gene: TRBJ2-7; D gene: TRBD1; clone size: few; V gene: TRBV28; CDR3 DNA: TGTGCCAGCAATGACAGGGGGCGCCCCTACGAGCAGTACTTC; CDR3 protein: CASNDRGRPYEQYF
J gene: TRBJ1-1; D gene: -; clone size: -; V gene: TRBV19; CDR3 DNA: TGTGCCAGTAGTATTCCGGATTCGAACACTGAAGCTTTCTTT; CDR3 protein: CASSIPDSNTEAFF
J gene: TRBJ2-2; D gene: TRBD1; clone size: -; V gene: TRBV7-3; CDR3 DNA: TGTGCCAGCAGCGGACAGGGGCCTTTCACCGGGGAGCTGTTTTTT; CDR3 protein: CASSGQGPFTGELFF
J gene: TRBJ1-1; D gene: -; clone size: many; V gene: TRBV9; CDR3 DNA: TGTGCCAGCAGCAAGAGAACGGGTTTGAACACTGAAGCTTTCTTT; CDR3 protein: CASSKRTGLNTEAFF
J gene: TRBJ2-2; D gene: -; clone size: many; V gene: TRBV28; CDR3 DNA: TGTGCCAGCAGTCTCAAGGGCACCGGGGAGCTGTTTTTT; CDR3 protein: CASSLKGTGELFF
J gene: TRBJ2-5; D gene: -; clone size: many; V gene: TRBV6-2/TRBV6-3; CDR3 DNA: TGTGCCAGCAGTTACACCTCGGGACAAGAGACCCAGTACTTC; CDR3 protein: CASSYTSGQETQYF
J gene: TRBJ2-1; D gene: -; clone size: many; V gene: TRBV19; CDR3 DNA: TGTGCCAGTAGTATGGTGCCGGACAATGAGCAGTTCTTC; CDR3 protein: CASSMVPDNEQFF
J gene: TRBJ1-2; D gene: TRBD1; clone size: -; V gene: TRBV10-2; CDR3 DNA: TGCGCCAGCAGTGACCCTTACAGGGGCGGCGACTATGGCTACACCTTC; CDR3 protein: CASSDPYRGGDYGYTF
J gene: TRBJ2-1; D gene: TRBD2; clone size: -; V gene: TRBV5-6; CDR3 DNA: TGTGCCAGCAGCTTGATCCTAGCGGGGGCTTACAATGAGCAGTTCTTC; CDR3 protein: CASSLILAGAYNEQFF
J gene: TRBJ1-3; D gene: -; clone size: many; V gene: TRBV7-8; CDR3 DNA: TGTGCCAGCAGCTTAGGGACCCGGCAGGACTCTGGAAACACCATATATTTT; CDR3 protein: CASSLGTRQDSGNTIYF
J gene: TRBJ2-7; D gene: TRBD1; clone size: few; V gene: TRBV2; CDR3 DNA: TGTGCCAGCCGACAGGGGCTCCCCTACGAGCAGTACTTC; CDR3 protein: CASRQGLPYEQYF
J gene: TRBJ2-1; D gene: TRBD2; clone size: many; V gene: TRBV27; CDR3 DNA: TGTGCCAGCAGTTTAGGCTCTAGCGGGAGGAATGAGCAGTTCTTC; CDR3 protein: CASSLGSSGRNEQFF
J gene: TRBJ2-1; D gene: TRBD2; clone size: few; V gene: TRBV27; CDR3 DNA: TGTGCCAGCAGTTTACGCGCGGGAGTGAAGAACAATGAGCAGTTCTTC; CDR3 protein: CASSLRAGVKNNEQFF
J gene: TRBJ2-2; D gene: -; clone size: few; V gene: TRBV19; CDR3 DNA: TGTGCCAGTAGTATCCCGGACTCTCACACCGGGGAGCTGTTTTTT; CDR3 protein: CASSIPDSHTGELFF
J gene: TRBJ2-1; D gene: TRBD2; clone size: few; V gene: TRBV19; CDR3 DNA: TGTGCCAGTAGTATAGGTAGGAGCGGGAGCGGATCAACATATGAGCAGTTCTTC; CDR3 protein: CASSIGRSGSGSTYEQFF
J gene: TRBJ1-5; D gene: -; clone size: many; V gene: TRBV28; CDR3 DNA: TGTGCCAGCAGGAGACCGAGTAGCAATCAGCCCCAGCATTTT; CDR3 protein: CASRRPSSNQPQHF
J gene: TRBJ2-2; D gene: TRBD2; clone size: many; V gene: TRBV2; CDR3 DNA: TGTGCCAGCAGATCAGCTAGCGGGGGACCGAACACCGGGGAGCTGTTTTTT; CDR3 protein: CASRSASGGPNTGELFF
J gene: TRBJ1-2; D gene: TRBD1; clone size: -; V gene: TRBV6-1; CDR3 DNA: TGTGCCTCCCATTCTGGGACAGGGATGGTTCGGGGTCGCTACACCTTC; CDR3 protein: CASHSGTGMVRGRYTF
J gene: TRBJ1-2; D gene: -; clone size: -; V gene: TRBV7-9; CDR3 DNA: TGTGCCAGCAGTCCTACGACAGCTAACTATGGCTACACCTTC; CDR3 protein: CASSPTTANYGYTF
J gene: TRBJ2-6; D gene: -; clone size: many; V gene: TRBV11-2; CDR3 DNA: TGTGCCAGCCATTTAGCTGGGTCTGGGGCCAACGTCCTGACTTTC; CDR3 protein: CASHLAGSGANVLTF
J gene: TRBJ2-1; D gene: -; clone size: many; V gene: TRBV12-5; CDR3 DNA: TGTGCTAGTGGTCCTCAGCCTCCCAGCTCCTACAATGAGCAGTTCTTC; CDR3 protein: CASGPQPPSSYNEQFF
J gene: TRBJ1-4; D gene: -; clone size: -; V gene: TRBV3-1; CDR3 DNA: TGTGCCAGCAGCCAAGGGGTCCGAAATGAAAAACTGTTTTTT; CDR3 protein: CASSQGVRNEKLFF
J gene: TRBJ2-1; D gene: TRBD2; clone size: many; V gene: TRBV28; CDR3 DNA: TGTGCCAGCAGGCTAGGGACCGTCAGGACTAGCGGGCAACGCAATGAGCAGTTCTTC; CDR3 protein: CASRLGTVRTSGQRNEQFF